A selection of T cell receptor beta chains follows, all from one sample in a study of Graves' ophthalmopathy and Graves' hyperthyroidism. TCRdb reprocessed the multiplex PCR reads via MiXCR and lists one record per CDR3 protein. This sample yields about 370,000 distinct CDR3 sequences, of which about a sixth are seen a single time; 2.4% belongs to the top ten. The source material was peripheral blood. The receptors here all came from an adult woman with stable Graves' hyperthyroidism. Both conserved end residues are part of each CDR3. A D gene is named only where the DNA matches it firmly. Size values are once, few and many counts, or a class for expanded clones, and some rows have none.

cdr3_nt: TGTGCCAGCATCGTGAGTAGGGGATCCACCGGGGAGCTGTTTTTT
cdr3_aa: CASIVSRGSTGELFF
clone_size: many
v_call: TRBV6-5
j_call: TRBJ2-2
d_call: NA

cdr3_nt: TGTGCCAGCAGCCCAACTAGCGGAGCTAACACCGGGGAGCTGTTTTTT
cdr3_aa: CASSPTSGANTGELFF
clone_size: many
v_call: TRBV7-3
j_call: TRBJ2-2
d_call: TRBD2

cdr3_nt: TGCAGCGTTGAAGGGGGTAGCGATTATGGCTACGCCTTC
cdr3_aa: CSVEGGSDYGYAF
clone_size: many
v_call: TRBV29-1
j_call: TRBJ1-2
d_call: NA

cdr3_nt: TGTGCCAGCAGTAGGGACCGGGACAGTGATTTCGCTTTCTTT
cdr3_aa: CASSRDRDSDFAFF
clone_size: many
v_call: TRBV28
j_call: TRBJ1-1
d_call: TRBD1

cdr3_nt: TGTGCCAGCAGTTTTACTAGCGGGAGAGGGCAGTACTTC
cdr3_aa: CASSFTSGRGQYF
clone_size: NA
v_call: TRBV28
j_call: TRBJ2-7
d_call: TRBD2

cdr3_nt: TGTGCCAGCTCACCGGGTCGGTCTAATACCTTGTGGGAGCAGTACTTC
cdr3_aa: CASSPGRSNTLWEQYF
clone_size: many
v_call: TRBV18
j_call: TRBJ2-7
d_call: NA

cdr3_nt: TGTGCCAGCAGTTCCTACCCCCAGGGGGCTTATATGAACACTGAAGCTTTCTTT
cdr3_aa: CASSSYPQGAYMNTEAFF
clone_size: many
v_call: TRBV28
j_call: TRBJ1-1
d_call: TRBD1

cdr3_nt: TGCAGCGCCCGGGACAGGACCTACGAGCAGTACTTC
cdr3_aa: CSARDRTYEQYF
clone_size: many
v_call: TRBV29-1
j_call: TRBJ2-7
d_call: TRBD1

cdr3_nt: TGTGCCAGCAGACACATTAGGACAGGGGGCTTCCACGAGCAGTACTTC
cdr3_aa: CASRHIRTGGFHEQYF
clone_size: many
v_call: TRBV28
j_call: TRBJ2-7
d_call: TRBD1

cdr3_nt: TGTGCCAGCAGTTCCCATTGGAAGGGAAACTACGAGCAGTACTTC
cdr3_aa: CASSSHWKGNYEQYF
clone_size: NA
v_call: TRBV27
j_call: TRBJ2-7
d_call: NA

cdr3_nt: TGTGCCTGGGTCCGACTGGGAAGGATTGAAGCTTTCTTT
cdr3_aa: CAWVRLGRIEAFF
clone_size: NA
v_call: TRBV30
j_call: TRBJ1-1
d_call: NA

cdr3_nt: TGCAGCGTGGGAACAGGGGGCCGCACTGAAGCTTTCTTT
cdr3_aa: CSVGTGGRTEAFF
clone_size: many
v_call: TRBV29-1
j_call: TRBJ1-1
d_call: TRBD1

cdr3_nt: TGTGCCAGCAGCCAAGAACAACGGGAGATAGAAGAGCAGTACTTC
cdr3_aa: CASSQEQREIEEQYF
clone_size: few
v_call: TRBV14
j_call: TRBJ2-7
d_call: NA

cdr3_nt: TGTGCCACCAGCAGAGATCGAGGGAGGGGCGCTCAGAACTATGGCTACACCTTC
cdr3_aa: CATSRDRGRGAQNYGYTF
clone_size: many
v_call: TRBV15
j_call: TRBJ1-2
d_call: NA

cdr3_nt: TGCGCCAGCAGCCAAGCCGAGAGGTATGAAGCTTTCTTT
cdr3_aa: CASSQAERYEAFF
clone_size: many
v_call: TRBV4-1
j_call: TRBJ1-1
d_call: NA

cdr3_nt: TGTGCCTGGAGCCTAGAGGCAGCACTAGCCAAAAACATTCAGTACTTC
cdr3_aa: CAWSLEAALAKNIQYF
clone_size: many
v_call: TRBV30
j_call: TRBJ2-4
d_call: NA

cdr3_nt: TGTGCCAGCAGCCAAGTGAGGACTAGCGGCACCGGGGAGCTGTTTTTT
cdr3_aa: CASSQVRTSGTGELFF
clone_size: NA
v_call: TRBV3-1
j_call: TRBJ2-2
d_call: TRBD2

cdr3_nt: TGTGCCAGCAGTTTATCGGCTATCAATCAGCCCCAGCATTTT
cdr3_aa: CASSLSAINQPQHF
clone_size: many
v_call: TRBV12-3/TRBV12-4
j_call: TRBJ1-5
d_call: NA

cdr3_nt: TGTGCCAGCAGCCCTGACAGGGCCACTGAAGCTTTCTTT
cdr3_aa: CASSPDRATEAFF
clone_size: many
v_call: TRBV7-2
j_call: TRBJ1-1
d_call: TRBD1

cdr3_nt: TGTGCTAGTGGTTTGGTACCAGTTGGGGGTTGGAACACTGAAGCTTTCTTT
cdr3_aa: CASGLVPVGGWNTEAFF
clone_size: many
v_call: TRBV12-5
j_call: TRBJ1-1
d_call: NA

cdr3_nt: TGTGCCAGTAGTTCGTCAGGAAGTACTGAAGCTTTCTTT
cdr3_aa: CASSSSGSTEAFF
clone_size: many
v_call: TRBV19
j_call: TRBJ1-1
d_call: NA

cdr3_nt: TGTGCCAGCAGTGAAAGTGGCAACCGCTACGAGCAGTACTTC
cdr3_aa: CASSESGNRYEQYF
clone_size: NA
v_call: TRBV6-1
j_call: TRBJ2-7
d_call: NA

cdr3_nt: TGTGCCTGGAGTGCGGACAGGGGTTCAACCTACGAGCAGTACTTC
cdr3_aa: CAWSADRGSTYEQYF
clone_size: many
v_call: TRBV30
j_call: TRBJ2-7
d_call: TRBD1

cdr3_nt: TGTGCCAGCAGCCCGGGGACATTTTCACCCCAAGAGACCCAGTACTTC
cdr3_aa: CASSPGTFSPQETQYF
clone_size: NA
v_call: TRBV6-2/TRBV6-3
j_call: TRBJ2-5
d_call: NA

cdr3_nt: TGCAGTGCTAGATTTCCGACCAGAAATTCCTACGAGCAGTACTTC
cdr3_aa: CSARFPTRNSYEQYF
clone_size: many
v_call: TRBV20-1
j_call: TRBJ2-7
d_call: NA

cdr3_nt: TGCGCCAGCAGCGCCACTAGCGGGAAGGGAGCCGGGGAGCTGTTTTTT
cdr3_aa: CASSATSGKGAGELFF
clone_size: few
v_call: TRBV5-1
j_call: TRBJ2-2
d_call: TRBD2

cdr3_nt: TGCAGCGTCGCGTGGACAGCTCGTCCAGCTTCCGAGCAGTACTTC
cdr3_aa: CSVAWTARPASEQYF
clone_size: NA
v_call: TRBV29-1
j_call: TRBJ2-7
d_call: NA

cdr3_nt: TGCAGTCCAGGGACTAGCGGGACCCACGAGCAGTACTTC
cdr3_aa: CSPGTSGTHEQYF
clone_size: NA
v_call: TRBV20-1
j_call: TRBJ2-7
d_call: TRBD2

cdr3_nt: TGCAGCTGCTGGTCGGGGGCCTGGGAGACCCAGTACTTC
cdr3_aa: CSCWSGAWETQYF
clone_size: NA
v_call: TRBV29-1
j_call: TRBJ2-5
d_call: NA

cdr3_nt: TGTGCCAGCAGTGAAGGGCAGGGGGGATGGGAGACCCAGTACTTC
cdr3_aa: CASSEGQGGWETQYF
clone_size: many
v_call: TRBV6-1
j_call: TRBJ2-5
d_call: NA

cdr3_nt: TGTGCCAGCAGTAAAAACAGCCTATCCAAAAACATTCAGTACTTC
cdr3_aa: CASSKNSLSKNIQYF
clone_size: many
v_call: TRBV2
j_call: TRBJ2-4
d_call: NA

cdr3_nt: TGTGCCAGCAGACCAAAGGCCCACCGGTTACCCCAGCCCCAGCATTTT
cdr3_aa: CASRPKAHRLPQPQHF
clone_size: many
v_call: TRBV28
j_call: TRBJ1-5
d_call: NA

cdr3_nt: TGTGCCAGCAGCCAAGCACTGACTATCGTAGCCTACGAGCAGTACTTC
cdr3_aa: CASSQALTIVAYEQYF
clone_size: NA
v_call: TRBV4-2
j_call: TRBJ2-7
d_call: NA

cdr3_nt: TGTGCCAGCAGCCACGGGGACAGTCTAAATCAGCCCCAGCATTTT
cdr3_aa: CASSHGDSLNQPQHF
clone_size: once
v_call: TRBV12-3/TRBV12-4
j_call: TRBJ1-5
d_call: TRBD1

cdr3_nt: TGTGCCAGCAGTTTAGTAGCGGGAGTAGAGACCCAGTACTTC
cdr3_aa: CASSLVAGVETQYF
clone_size: many
v_call: TRBV28
j_call: TRBJ2-5
d_call: TRBD2

cdr3_nt: TGCGCCAGCAGCCAAGATGCGGGGCACAGCAATCAGCCCCAGCATTTT
cdr3_aa: CASSQDAGHSNQPQHF
clone_size: few
v_call: TRBV4-3
j_call: TRBJ1-5
d_call: NA

cdr3_nt: TGTGCCAGCAGTCCCGGGACTAGCACAGATACGCAGTATTTT
cdr3_aa: CASSPGTSTDTQYF
clone_size: many
v_call: TRBV28
j_call: TRBJ2-3
d_call: NA

cdr3_nt: TGCAGTGCTACCCAACTAGCGGGACCCCAAGAGACCCAGTACTTC
cdr3_aa: CSATQLAGPQETQYF
clone_size: many
v_call: TRBV20-1
j_call: TRBJ2-5
d_call: TRBD2

cdr3_nt: TGTGCCACCGGGGGACAACGCAATCAGCCCCAGCATTTT
cdr3_aa: CATGGQRNQPQHF
clone_size: NA
v_call: TRBV15
j_call: TRBJ1-5
d_call: NA

cdr3_nt: TGTGCCAGCAGTTTTAAGAGAGAAAACACTGAAGCTTTCTTT
cdr3_aa: CASSFKRENTEAFF
clone_size: many
v_call: TRBV28
j_call: TRBJ1-1
d_call: NA

cdr3_nt: TGTGCCAGCAGACATACAGGGTTGTCGAGGGGCAATCAGCCCCAGCATTTT
cdr3_aa: CASRHTGLSRGNQPQHF
clone_size: many
v_call: TRBV6-2/TRBV6-3
j_call: TRBJ1-5
d_call: NA

cdr3_nt: TGTGCCTGGGGAGATCAGCCCCAGCATTTT
cdr3_aa: CAWGDQPQHF
clone_size: NA
v_call: TRBV7-9
j_call: TRBJ1-5
d_call: NA

cdr3_nt: TGTGCCAGCAGTACGACAGTAGCCTACGAGCAGTACTTC
cdr3_aa: CASSTTVAYEQYF
clone_size: few
v_call: TRBV27
j_call: TRBJ2-7
d_call: NA

cdr3_nt: TGTGCCAGCCGGGACGGGAACACCGGGGAGCTGTTTTTT
cdr3_aa: CASRDGNTGELFF
clone_size: many
v_call: TRBV28
j_call: TRBJ2-2
d_call: NA

cdr3_nt: TGTGCCAGCAGTTCACTAGCGGGAGGGTACGAGCAGTACTTC
cdr3_aa: CASSSLAGGYEQYF
clone_size: many
v_call: TRBV27
j_call: TRBJ2-7
d_call: TRBD2

cdr3_nt: TGCAGTGCTATATACGGGGGGCGGGATGGCTACACCTTC
cdr3_aa: CSAIYGGRDGYTF
clone_size: many
v_call: TRBV20-1
j_call: TRBJ1-2
d_call: NA

cdr3_nt: TGTGCCAGCAGTTTGAGGGCAGGGACTGAAGCTTGCTTT
cdr3_aa: CASSLRAGTEACF
clone_size: NA
v_call: TRBV28
j_call: TRBJ1-1
d_call: NA

cdr3_nt: TGTGCCAGCAGTCTCAGGGCCCGCTATGGCTACACCTTC
cdr3_aa: CASSLRARYGYTF
clone_size: many
v_call: TRBV12-3/TRBV12-4
j_call: TRBJ1-2
d_call: NA

cdr3_nt: TGTGCCAGCTCACCACCCTCACTGTCCGTGGAGACCCAGTACTTC
cdr3_aa: CASSPPSLSVETQYF
clone_size: few
v_call: TRBV18
j_call: TRBJ2-5
d_call: NA

cdr3_nt: TGTGCCAGCAGGGAGGAGGGCTCTGGAAACACCATATATTTT
cdr3_aa: CASREEGSGNTIYF
clone_size: NA
v_call: TRBV6-1
j_call: TRBJ1-3
d_call: NA

cdr3_nt: TGCGCCAGCAGCCAAGAGGACAGAAACTATGGCTACACCTTC
cdr3_aa: CASSQEDRNYGYTF
clone_size: many
v_call: TRBV4-1
j_call: TRBJ1-2
d_call: NA

cdr3_nt: TGCGCCAGCAGCGCAGGTGTAGGGTTTTACGATCAGTACTTC
cdr3_aa: CASSAGVGFYDQYF
clone_size: NA
v_call: TRBV4-3
j_call: TRBJ2-7
d_call: NA